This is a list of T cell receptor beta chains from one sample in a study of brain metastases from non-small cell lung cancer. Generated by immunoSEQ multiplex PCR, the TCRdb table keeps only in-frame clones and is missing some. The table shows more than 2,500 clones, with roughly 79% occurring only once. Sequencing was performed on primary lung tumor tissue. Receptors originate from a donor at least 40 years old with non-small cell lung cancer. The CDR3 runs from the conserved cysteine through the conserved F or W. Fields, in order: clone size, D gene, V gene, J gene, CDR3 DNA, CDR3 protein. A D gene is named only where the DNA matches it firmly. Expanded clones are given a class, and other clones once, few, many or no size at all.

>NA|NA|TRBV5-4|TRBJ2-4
TGTGCCAGCAGCTCCAGGGATAATCCCAAAAACATTCAGTACTTC
CASSSRDNPKNIQYF
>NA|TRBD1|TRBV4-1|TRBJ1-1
TGCGCCAGCAGCCAAGACCTGACAGGGATCGAAGCTTTCTTT
CASSQDLTGIEAFF
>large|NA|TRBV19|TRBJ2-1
TGTGCCAGTAGTACGTCAGCTTACAATGAGCAGTTCTTC
CASSTSAYNEQFF
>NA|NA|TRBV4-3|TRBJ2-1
TGCGCCAGCAGCCAAGACGGTGTTGGGGTTTGGAATGAGCAGTTCTTC
CASSQDGVGVWNEQFF
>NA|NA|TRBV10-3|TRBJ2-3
TGTGCCATCAGTGATCCAGCGGAGTCTAGAGATACGCAGTATTTT
CAISDPAESRDTQYF
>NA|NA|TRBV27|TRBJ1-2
TGTGCCAGCCACCCCGCGGGTAACTATGGCTACACCTTC
CASHPAGNYGYTF
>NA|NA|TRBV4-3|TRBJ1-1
TGCGCCAGCAGGTCCGACACTGAAGCTTTCTTT
CASRSDTEAFF
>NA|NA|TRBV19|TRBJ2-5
TGTGTCAGTAGTCCCAACCTTGGTGGGGGCGCCGCTGCTTTGGAGACCCAGTACTTC
CVSSPNLGGGAAALETQYF
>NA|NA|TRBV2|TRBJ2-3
TGTGCCAGCAGGCTGGACTACACTAGCACAGATACGCAGTATTTT
CASRLDYTSTDTQYF
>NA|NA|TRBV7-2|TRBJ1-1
TGTGCCAGCAGCTCTTTTGGGGTCGGGGGGACCACTGAAGCTTTCTTT
CASSSFGVGGTTEAFF
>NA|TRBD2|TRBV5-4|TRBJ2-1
TGTGCCAGCAGCTTGGGACTAGCGTTTAATGAGCAGTTCTTC
CASSLGLAFNEQFF
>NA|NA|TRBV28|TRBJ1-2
TGTGCCAGCAGTACGTCAGCGTACGGCTACACCTTC
CASSTSAYGYTF
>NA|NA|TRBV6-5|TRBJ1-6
TGTGCCAGCAGTTACTCGAGAGGGTCTGGTTCACCCCTCCACTTT
CASSYSRGSGSPLHF
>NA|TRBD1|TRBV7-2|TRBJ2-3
TGTGCCAGCAGCTTAACAGGGGGAGACACAGATACGCAGTATTTT
CASSLTGGDTDTQYF
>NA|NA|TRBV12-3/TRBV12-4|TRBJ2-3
TGTGCCAGCAACAGGGTCGGCACAGATACGCAGTATTTT
CASNRVGTDTQYF
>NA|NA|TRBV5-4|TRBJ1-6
TGTGCCAGCAGCTTGGACGTTTCACCCCTCCACTTT
CASSLDVSPLHF
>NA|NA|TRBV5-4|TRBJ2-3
TGTGCCAGCAAAGGGGTACCTAGCACAGATACGCAGTATTTT
CASKGVPSTDTQYF